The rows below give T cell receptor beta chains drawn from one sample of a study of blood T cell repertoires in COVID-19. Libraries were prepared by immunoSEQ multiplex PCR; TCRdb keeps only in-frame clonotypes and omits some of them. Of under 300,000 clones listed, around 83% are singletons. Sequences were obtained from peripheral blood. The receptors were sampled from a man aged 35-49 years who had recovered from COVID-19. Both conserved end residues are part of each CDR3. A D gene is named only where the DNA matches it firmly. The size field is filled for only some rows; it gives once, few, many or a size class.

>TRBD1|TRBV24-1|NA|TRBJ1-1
TGTGCCACCAGTGACTCTAGACAGGGAAACACTGAAGCTTTCTTT
CATSDSRQGNTEAFF
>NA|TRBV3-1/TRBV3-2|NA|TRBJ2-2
TGTGCCAGCGAACTCCTAACCACCGGGGAGCTGTTTTTT
CASELLTTGELFF
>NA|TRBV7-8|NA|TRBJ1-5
TGTGCCAGCAGCTTAGCCGGAGGACAGCCCCAGCATTTT
CASSLAGGQPQHF
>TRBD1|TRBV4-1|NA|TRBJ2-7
TGCGCCAGCAGCCAAGTCCCAGACAGGGGCGAGCAGTACTTC
CASSQVPDRGEQYF
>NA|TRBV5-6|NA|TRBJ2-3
TGTGCCAGCAGCTTTTCGGTTCTCAGGACAGATACGCAGTATTTT
CASSFSVLRTDTQYF
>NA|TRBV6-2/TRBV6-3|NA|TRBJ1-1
TGTGCCAGCAGTTACGGGGGCTGGTCTGAAGCTTTCTTT
CASSYGGWSEAFF
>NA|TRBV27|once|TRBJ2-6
TGTGCCAGCAGTCCAAGCCCCGGGGGTCTGGGGGCCAACGTCCTGACTTTC
CASSPSPGGLGANVLTF
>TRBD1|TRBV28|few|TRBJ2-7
TGTGCCAGCAACCGCCGGGACAGCTCCTACGAGCAGTACTTC
CASNRRDSSYEQYF
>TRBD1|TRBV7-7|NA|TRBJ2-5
TGTGCCAGCAGACAATTGACAGGGGGCTTGGAGACCCAGTACTTC
CASRQLTGGLETQYF
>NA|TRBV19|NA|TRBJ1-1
TGTGCCAGTAGTATTAGCTTTCGACGCGAGAACACTGAAGCTTTCTTT
CASSISFRRENTEAFF
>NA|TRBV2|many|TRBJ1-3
TGTGCCAGCAGTGTAAACGCTCGAGACTCTGGAAACACCATATATTTT
CASSVNARDSGNTIYF
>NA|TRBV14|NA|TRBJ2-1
TGTGCCAGCAGCCCCCGTCTAGGCGCGGGCAATGAGCAGTTCTTC
CASSPRLGAGNEQFF
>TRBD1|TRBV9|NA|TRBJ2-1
TGTGCCAGCAACAGAGAAGGGACAGGGTTTTCCTACAATGAGCAGTTCTTC
CASNREGTGFSYNEQFF
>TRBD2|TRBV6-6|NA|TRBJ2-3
TGTGCCAGCAGTACCCGGGGGGGCCCAGATACGCAGTATTTT
CASSTRGGPDTQYF
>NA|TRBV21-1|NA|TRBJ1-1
TGTGCCGGTCCTCCCGGGACAGGGAACACTGAAGCTTTCTTT
CAGPPGTGNTEAFF
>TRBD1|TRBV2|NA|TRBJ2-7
TGTGCCAGCAGTGACGACAGGGACGAGCAGTACTTC
CASSDDRDEQYF
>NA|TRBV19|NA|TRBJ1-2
TGTGCCAGTAGTATTCTCGGACAACAGAATAACTATGGCTACACCTTC
CASSILGQQNNYGYTF
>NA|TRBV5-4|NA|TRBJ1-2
TGTGCCAGCAGCTTAGACAGGAGCTATGGCTACACCTTC
CASSLDRSYGYTF
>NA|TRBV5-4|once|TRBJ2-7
TGTGCCAGCAGCTCTGCAGGGGAAGTGGCCTACGAGCAGTACTTC
CASSSAGEVAYEQYF
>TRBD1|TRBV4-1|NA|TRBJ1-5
TGCGCCAGCAGCCAAGAATATGCAGGGGGCGGTCAGCCCCAGCATTTT
CASSQEYAGGGQPQHF
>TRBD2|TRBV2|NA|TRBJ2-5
TGTGCCGGGACTAGCGGGGTTGGAGAGACCCAGTACTTC
CAGTSGVGETQYF
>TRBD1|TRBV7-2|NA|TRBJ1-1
TGTGCCAGCAGCTTATGGGCAGGGGGCCTTATAAAGAACACTGAAGCTTTCTTT
CASSLWAGGLIKNTEAFF
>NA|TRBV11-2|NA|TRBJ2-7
TGTGCCAGCAGCTACCGGGACATCCTTTCCTACGAGCAGTACTTC
CASSYRDILSYEQYF
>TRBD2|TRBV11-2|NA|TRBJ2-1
TGTGCCAGCAGCCTCGGACTAGTTGAGCAGTTCTTC
CASSLGLVEQFF
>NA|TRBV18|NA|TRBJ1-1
TGTGCCAGCTCCCCAGAGCGAGGGATGAACACTGAAGCTTTCTTT
CASSPERGMNTEAFF
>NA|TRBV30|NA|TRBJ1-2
TGTGCCTGGAGCGCACAGTCGTGGTATGGCTACACCTTC
CAWSAQSWYGYTF
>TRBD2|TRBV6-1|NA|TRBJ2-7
TGTGCCAGCAGTGAAGTTTTTCTGGGACTAGCGGAAAGCGAGCAGTACTTC
CASSEVFLGLAESEQYF
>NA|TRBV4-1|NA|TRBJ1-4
TGCGCCAGCAGCCCCCGAGGGTTTAGTGAAAAACTGTTTTTT
CASSPRGFSEKLFF
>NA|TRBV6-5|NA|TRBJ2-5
TGTGCCAGCACCAGGGTAGGAGAGACCCAGTACTTC
CASTRVGETQYF
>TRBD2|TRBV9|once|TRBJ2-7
TGTGCCAGCAGCGCGGGACTAGCGGGATCCGAGCAGTACTTC
CASSAGLAGSEQYF
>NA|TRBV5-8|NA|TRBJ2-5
TGTGCCAGCAGCTTGTCGTCGGGGAGAGAGACCCAGTACTTC
CASSLSSGRETQYF
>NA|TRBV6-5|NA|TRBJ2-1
TGTGCCAGCAGTTACGCGGCCTTGAGCTCCTACAATGAGCAGTTCTTC
CASSYAALSSYNEQFF
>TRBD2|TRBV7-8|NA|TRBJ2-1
TGTGCCAGCTGCGGCCTAGCGGGAGAAGTTGAGCAGTTCTTC
CASCGLAGEVEQFF
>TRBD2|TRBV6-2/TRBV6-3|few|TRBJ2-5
TGTGCCAGCAGTTCGGTAGCGGGAGGATTCGGAGATCGAGAGACCCAGTACTTC
CASSSVAGGFGDRETQYF
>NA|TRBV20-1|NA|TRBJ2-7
TGCAGTGCTAGTGGTCAGGGGGGCTACGAGCAGTACTTC
CSASGQGGYEQYF
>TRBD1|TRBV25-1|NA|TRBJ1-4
TGTGCCAGCAGTGAACCGGACAGGCTCGGAGAGGAAAAACTGTTTTTT
CASSEPDRLGEEKLFF
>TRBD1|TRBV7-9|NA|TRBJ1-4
TGTGCCAGCAGCTTTGGACAGGTTAGAGGAAAACTGTTTTTT
CASSFGQVRGKLFF
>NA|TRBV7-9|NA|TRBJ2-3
TGTGCCAGCAGCTTGCGAGGGTATAGCACAGATACGCAGTATTTT
CASSLRGYSTDTQYF
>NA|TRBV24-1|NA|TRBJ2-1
TGTGCCACCAGTGATTCCGTTAGGGGATACAATGAGCAGTTCTTC
CATSDSVRGYNEQFF
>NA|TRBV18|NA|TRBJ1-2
TGTGCCAGCTCACCTCAGGGTGTAGGGAACTATGGCTACACCTTC
CASSPQGVGNYGYTF
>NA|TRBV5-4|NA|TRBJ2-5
TGTGCCAGCAGCTTGGAGGCAGGGCAAGAGACCCAGTACTTC
CASSLEAGQETQYF